This T cell receptor (beta chain) was obtained from a study of vaccination and CD4 T cells after COVID-19. Turning to the study itself: The cells were exposed to overlapping spike peptides originating from SARS-CoV-2, HCoV-NL63, HCoV-OC43 and HCoV-229E for stimulation. Study-level results: Of the reactive clones in convalescent patients, a median 86.3% showed up only post-vaccination.

A remark on this clonotype: The antigen remains undetermined.

As for treatment: approximately nine-day PBMC culture with coronavirus spike peptide pools or control peptides (ViraFEST assay). J was trimmed by 6 bases and V by 3 bases; bases with no gene match: 6. From germline, CDR1 is DFQATT and CDR2 SNEGSKA (reference sequence). The CDR3 length is 13 residues. Sequencing of DNA taken from cultured CD4+ T cells relied on the Oncomine TCR Beta short-read assay. Using its own MiXCR run on the PCR reads, TCRdb lists one record per CDR3 protein. Seen here are roughly 17,000 distinct CDR3 sequences, approximately 50% observed once, and the top ten hold roughly 9.1%.

The V gene is TRBV20-1, the J gene TRBJ1-1, with TRBD1 matching 8 bases. The clonotype originates from a human donor who had recovered from COVID-19. The sequenced material came from CD4+ T cells from blood, cultured in vitro. The CDR3 sequence: CSASNDRGSEAFF. Here the CDR3 DNA reads TGCAGTGCTAGTAACGACAGGGGCTCTGAAGCTTTCTTT.